One sample yielded the 21 T cell receptor beta chains listed below, sequenced in a study of blood T cell repertoires in COVID-19. Assay used: immunoSEQ multiplex PCR; TCRdb lists only in-frame clones, some missing. The top ten clones hold roughly two fifths of a sample with 120,000 to 150,000 clones, over 80% of them seen once. The material sequenced was peripheral blood. The origin of the receptors is a man over 45 who had recovered from COVID-19.

The genes are TRBV7-9 and TRBJ1-5; 7 nucleotides align to TRBD1. Trimming took 5 bases from V and 3 from J; bases not matched to a gene: 7. In germline, CDR1 is SEHNR, CDR2 FQNEAQ (reference sequence). The CDR3 sequence is 15 residues long. The CDR3 nucleotides are TGTGCCAGCAGCCCGGGACAGATAGACAATCAGCCCCAGCATTTT. It codes for CASSPGQIDNQPQHF.

This chain links TRBV5-4 with TRBJ2-5, with D possibly matching TRBD1 (6 bases). Germline CDR1 and CDR2: SGHNT and YYREEE (reference sequence). The CDR3 totals 16 residues. V lost 4 bases, J lost 1 base, and 17 bases lay in between. The CDR3 spells CASSLHQQGFQETQYF. The CDR3 DNA sequence: TGTGCCAGCAGCCTCCACCAACAGGGTTTCCAAGAGACCCAGTACTTC.

The gene calls are TRBV15 and TRBJ2-2; D unresolved. Trimming removed 8 bases at V and 4 bases at J, with 17 bases between. The CDR3 length is 15 residues. The germline gives CDR1 LNHNV, CDR2 YYDKDF (reference sequence). CDR3 residues: CATDDGQVGTGELFF. The CDR3 bases are TGTGCCACCGATGATGGGCAAGTCGGCACCGGGGAGCTGTTTTTT. The full variable domain, completed using reference TRBV15 and TRBJ2-2, is DAMVIQNPRYQVTQFGKPVTLSCSQTLNHNVMYWYQQKSSQAPKLLFHYYDKDFNNEADTPDNFQSRRPNTSFCFLDIRSPGLGDTAMYLCATDDGQVGTGELFFGEGSRLTVL.

This sequence joins TRBV19 and TRBJ2-7, with 11 bases fitting TRBD1. CDR3 length: 15 amino acids. The V gene's germline CDR1 is LNHDA and CDR2 SQIVND (reference sequence). The V segment lost 6 bases and the J segment 5 bases; nucleotides outside the gene matches: 9. This CDR3 reads CASRVGGQGADEQYF. Here the CDR3 DNA reads TGTGCCAGTAGGGTTGGTGGACAGGGGGCCGACGAGCAGTACTTC.

V is TRBV29-1 and J is TRBJ2-5; 7 positions agree with TRBD2. The CDR3 is 13 residues long. Per germline, CDR1 SQVTM and CDR2 ANQGSEA. The V gene end was trimmed by 6 bases and the J gene end by 3 bases; junction bases not matched to a gene: 7. The DNA for the CDR3 is TGCAGCGTAGGACTAGTTCGGGAAGAGACCCAGTACTTC. It translates to CSVGLVREETQYF.

V and J are TRBV19 and TRBJ1-6; D unclear. V shed 3 bases and J shed 8 bases, with 11 bases lying between them. Germline V gene data show CDR1 as LNHDA and CDR2 as SQIVND (reference sequence). This CDR3 contains 14 residues. The CDR3 here is CASSIRLKDSPLHF. In DNA form, the CDR3 reads TGTGCCAGTAGTATCAGGCTTAAGGATTCACCCCTCCACTTT.

The gene calls are TRBV6-6 and TRBJ2-1, with D possibly being TRBD1 (6 bases). Germline values: CDR1 MNHNY, CDR2 SVGAGI (reference sequence). The germline V and J ends were trimmed by 5 bases and 2 bases, with 10 bases remaining between them. The CDR3 has 14 residues. The CDR3 DNA reads TGTGCCAGCAGTGCAGAGGGGGCCTACAATGAGCAGTTCTTC. Translated, it gives CASSAEGAYNEQFF.

This chain joins TRBV3-1 (or the pseudogene TRBV3-2) and TRBJ1-1; TRBD1 agrees at 9 bases. CDR3 size: 14 residues. V shed 4 bases and J 3 bases; nucleotides not matched to a gene: 3. From germline, CDR1 is LGHDT and CDR2 YNNKEL (reference sequence). The CDR3 coding sequence is TGTGCCAGCAGCCCTCGGGACAGGGACACTGAAGCTTTCTTT. Encoded protein: CASSPRDRDTEAFF.

This chain uses TRBV5-5 with TRBJ2-5, with D possibly being TRBD1 (5 bases). CDR3 length: 14 residues. The germline V gene has CDR1 SGHKS and CDR2 YYEKEE (reference sequence). The V end lost 0 bases, the J end lost 0 bases, and 6 bases lay between the germline ends. CDR3 sequence: CASSLEGYQETQYF. In DNA, the CDR3 is TGTGCCAGCAGCTTGGAGGGGTACCAAGAGACCCAGTACTTC.

V is TRBV3-1 (or the pseudogene TRBV3-2) and J is TRBJ2-3; 9 bases are a match to TRBD2. In germline, CDR1 is LGHDT, CDR2 YNNKEL (reference sequence). The CDR3 loop spans 18 amino acids. The V and J ends lost 4 bases and 3 bases, in that order; junction bases with no gene match: 14. In DNA form, the CDR3 reads TGTGCCAGCAGCCCCCTAGTTGGCGGGGGGGCCCTGACAGATACGCAGTATTTT. This codes for CASSPLVGGGALTDTQYF.

The J gene is TRBJ1-1, the V gene TRBV9, with 10 nucleotides matching TRBD1. Germline V gene data show CDR1 as SGDLS and CDR2 as YYNGEE. This CDR3 spans 12 amino acids. V gave up 3 bases and J gave up 11 bases; unmatched junction bases: 4. The CDR3 DNA reads as TGTGCCAGCAGCGGCGGACAGGGGGGCGCTTTCTTT. Translation: CASSGGQGGAFF. Complete variable domain (other parts from reference TRBV9 and TRBJ1-1): DSGVTQTPKHLITATGQRVTLRCSPRSGDLSVYWYQQSLDQGLQFLIQYYNGEERAKGNILERFSAQQFPDLHSELNLSSLELGDSALYFCASSGGQGGAFFGQGTRLTVV.

This chain uses TRBV7-9 with TRBJ2-3; D ambiguous. Deletions cut 0 bases from V and 5 bases from J, with 6 bases between. Germline CDR1 SEHNR, CDR2 FQNEAQ (reference sequence). This CDR3 region has 13 residues. CDR3 amino acids: CASSLALRDTQYF. The CDR3 DNA follows: TGTGCCAGCAGCTTAGCATTGCGAGATACGCAGTATTTT.

J is TRBJ1-4 and V is TRBV29-1; the D gene is possibly TRBD1 (5 bases). The CDR3 extends over 15 amino acids. In germline, CDR1 is SQVTM, CDR2 ANQGSEA. Trimming took off 3 bases at V and 8 bases at J, with 19 bases between the two ends. The DNA for the CDR3 is TGCAGCGTTGACTCCGGAGGGCAGGGAATAGAAAAACTGTTTTTT. This codes for CSVDSGGQGIEKLFF.

This chain links TRBV29-1 with TRBJ2-5; TRBD2 matches at 8 bases. The V and J ends lost 4 bases and 7 bases, in that order; junction bases with no gene match: 8. The CDR3 has 13 amino acids. In germline, CDR1 is SQVTM, CDR2 ANQGSEA. CDR3 sequence reads: CSVVLAVRGTQYF. The CDR3 bases are TGCAGCGTTGTACTAGCGGTTCGGGGGACCCAGTACTTC.

V usage is TRBV2 and J usage is TRBJ2-3; 8 bases align to TRBD2. The CDR3 length is 16 residues. Germline CDR1 SNHLY, CDR2 FYNNEI. V dropped 3 bases and J dropped 2; count of bases not matched to a gene: 7. CDR3 sequence (DNA): TGTGCCAGCAGTGAGGGAGCGGGGGCCGCCACAGATACGCAGTATTTT. It encodes CASSEGAGAATDTQYF.

The table lists this clone with a few counts. The chain has TRBV9 and TRBJ1-6, with D perhaps TRBD1 (5 bases). Germline V lookup: CDR1 SGDLS, CDR2 YYNGEE. This CDR3 spans 15 amino acids. Trimming removed 3 bases from V and 5 bases from J, with 12 bases in between. The CDR3 sequence: CASSATQGDNSPLHF. The CDR3 coding sequence is TGTGCCAGCAGCGCGACGCAGGGCGATAATTCACCCCTCCACTTT. Using reference TRBV9 and TRBJ1-6 for the parts outside the CDR3, the full variable domain is DSGVTQTPKHLITATGQRVTLRCSPRSGDLSVYWYQQSLDQGLQFLIQYYNGEERAKGNILERFSAQQFPDLHSELNLSSLELGDSALYFCASSATQGDNSPLHFGNGTRLTVT.

The chain combines TRBV19 with TRBJ1-3; no definite D call. Looked up from germline, CDR1 is LNHDA and CDR2 is SQIVND (reference sequence). The CDR3 sequence is 16 residues long. V was clipped by 3 bases and J by 0 bases, with 12 bases between them. CDR3 sequence reads: CASSMVQRISGNTIYF. DNA of the CDR3: TGTGCCAGTAGTATGGTCCAGCGAATCTCTGGAAACACCATATATTTT.

The chain has TRBV3-1 (or the pseudogene TRBV3-2) and TRBJ2-2; D might be TRBD2 (6 bases). The CDR3 is 15 amino acids. Between the trimmed V and J ends, which lost 4 bases and 3 bases, there was a span of 12 bases. In germline, CDR1 is LGHDT, CDR2 YNNKEL (reference sequence). The CDR3 DNA reads as TGTGCCAGCAGCCCTGAGGAGGGGTACACCGGGGAGCTGTTTTTT. Translation gives CASSPEEGYTGELFF.

This clone was picked up one time. The chain carries TRBV15 and TRBJ1-2, with 7 bases lining up with TRBD1. V lost 0 bases to trimming and J lost 5 bases; unmatched junction nucleotides: 9. This CDR3 spans 16 amino acids. The V gene's germline CDR1 is LNHNV and CDR2 YYDKDF (reference sequence). The CDR3 loop reads CATSRDRRDSTYGYTF. The CDR3 nucleotides are TGTGCCACCAGCAGAGATAGGCGGGACAGTACGTATGGCTACACCTTC.

The chain joins TRBV19 to TRBJ1-1; tentatively, D is TRBD1 (5 bases). The germline gives CDR1 LNHDA, CDR2 SQIVND (reference sequence). The CDR3 has 14 residues. The V and J ends lost 1 base and 1 base respectively, with 7 bases between them. CDR3 DNA sequence: TGTGCCAGTAGTATAGGACAGTCGAACACTGAAGCTTTCTTT. Protein: CASSIGQSNTEAFF. The full variable domain, rest sourced from reference TRBV19 and TRBJ1-1, is DGGITQSPKYLFRKEGQNVTLSCEQNLNHDAMYWYRQDPGQGLRLIYYSQIVNDFQKGDIAEGYSVSREKKESFPLTVTSAQKNPTAFYLCASSIGQSNTEAFFGQGTRLTVV.

This chain uses TRBV9 with TRBJ2-1; 12 nucleotides match TRBD2. V gave up 0 bases and J gave up 8 bases; unmatched junction bases: 9. Germline V lookup: CDR1 SGDLS, CDR2 YYNGEE. The CDR3 has 17 amino acids. The CDR3 is CASSVGASGGARHEQFF. The CDR3 coding sequence is TGTGCCAGCAGCGTAGGGGCTAGCGGGGGGGCTCGGCATGAGCAGTTCTTC.